This T cell receptor beta chain was recovered during a study of blood T cell repertoires in COVID-19. Whole-study context: From T cells, B-cell-depleted T cells, or PBMCs came the material, which was cDNA or gDNA.

Germline lookup yields CDR1 WSHSY and CDR2 SAAADI. The trim removed 6 bases at V and 1 base at J, leaving 11 bases unmatched. The CDR3 totals 17 residues. Per the study methods: Reference gene primer amplification in the assay estimated nucleated cell counts. TCRdb keeps only in-frame clones here, not all; method: immunoSEQ multiplex PCR. V and J calls and clone size follow that table, whereas D and trimming were derived from the DNA. The table has about 91,000 clones, almost 90% seen once. V usage is TRBV10-2 and J usage is TRBJ1-3, with 8 bases matching TRBD1. Sequencing input: peripheral blood. The TCR originated in a woman in her 70s with acute or convalescent COVID-19. The CDR3 region is CASREVGDRRSGNTIYF. The CDR3 bases are TGCGCCAGCAGGGAAGTAGGGGACAGGCGATCTGGAAACACCATATATTTT.